This T cell receptor (beta chain) was sequenced during a study of blood T cell repertoires in COVID-19 (dated by TCRdb to the early 2020s). Looking at the study overall: Samples from collaborators originated in the United States, Italy and Spain and spanned both the acute and convalescent phases of COVID-19. Subjects who had been exposed to COVID-19, were actively infected with it, or had recovered from it provided the deeply sampled blood TCRbeta repertoires that made up the dataset. Where available, HLA class I and class II types were taken from metadata supplied by the sample provider and were not determined by assay-based typing. A de-identified subject ID, COVID-19 status, age in years and sex were almost always included in the sample metadata. The material from the prospective study consisted of cDNA or gDNA derived from T cells, B-cell-depleted T cells, or PBMCs. A freely available public database, intended as a resource for researchers studying the immune response to SARS-CoV-2, is where the repertoires were released. Samples came from the ongoing ImmuneRACE study (first 160 participants) plus 1,254 subjects from 6 global collaborators. General findings and caveats noted by the study authors: The quantity of clinical and demographic metadata differed by source and by participant and was supplied without curation.

The immunoSEQ Assay, a bias-controlled multiplex PCR, was used to amplify TCRbeta CDR3 regions from genomic DNA. The published analysis was carried out like this. Within the assay, amplification of reference gene primers was used to estimate how many nucleated cells each sample contained. To quantify the absolute abundance of each unique TCRbeta CDR3 rearrangement, sequence reads were collapsed and filtered. For each sample, productive Simpson clonality was calculated as the square root of Simpson's diversity index over productive rearrangements. TCRdb holds this immuneACCESS table with in-frame rearrangements only. Some clones are missing; in checked studies, unresolved V genes explain under half, and the rest has no known cause. V and J calls and clone size come straight from that table; D and trimming were deduced from the DNA. In this sample the table shows approximately 150,000 clones, 80% to 90% of which occur a single time. The ten top clones hold about 19% of the sample.

A second Seattle source provided samples from volunteer blood donors who had recovered from COVID-19. Whole blood was collected in K2EDTA tubes by collaborating institutions according to the institutions' own protocols. Collaborator samples were shipped for TCRbeta analysis as frozen whole blood, isolated PBMCs, or DNA extracted from either sample type. Details on this clone: This receptor's antigen is unknown. No base qualities exist here, and no much larger clone lies one base off it.

From its cysteine to its phenylalanine, the CDR3 spans 17 amino acids. The only DNA kept is the CDR3, 51 bases in frame from the first base. The junction carries 10 bases between V and J, which are trimmed by 1 base and 0 bases respectively. CDR1 and CDR2, per the germline V gene, are MGHRA and YSYEKL. The origin of this receptor is a woman aged 65 to 85 who had recovered from COVID-19. Sequencing was done on a sample of peripheral blood. Recombination joined TRBV4-1 with TRBJ1-6; a confident D gene designation cannot be given. At the DNA level, the sequence is TGCGCCAGCAGCCAAGTCGACTTGGTCTCCTATAATTCACCCCTCCACTTT. Its protein is CASSQVDLVSYNSPLHF.